This T cell receptor beta chain appears in the sequencing data of a study of T cells in Graves' hyperthyroidism and ophthalmopathy. Study-level points and caveats: From stable hyperthyroidism, ophthalmopathy was set apart by a 13 V-J model.

Clinical symptoms, serum thyroxine and TRAb, thyroid ultrasound and orbital computed tomography were used for the diagnoses. From RNA transcripts, TCR beta CDR3 regions were amplified. TCR CDR3 regions were first amplified by RT-PCR with HTBI primers. Each CDR3 protein gets one entry after TCRdb re-called the multiplex PCR reads with MiXCR. The sample gives about 300,000 distinct CDR3 sequences, around 15% of which show up once; 7.9% is in the top ten. Concerning this clonotype: Its matching antigen is unknown.

This CDR3 is built from 14 residues. V was clipped by 7 bases and J by 13 bases; unmatched bases: 11. Germline loops: CDR1 DFQATT, CDR2 SNEGSKA (reference sequence). The rearrangement joins TRBV20-1 to TRBJ1-6; 12 bases align to TRBD1. This clonotype was sampled from a woman aged 40 to 50 with Graves' hyperthyroidism. Sequencing input: blood. The DNA of the CDR3 is TGCAGTGTCGCGACGGGACAGGGGGCTTCCCCCCTCCACTTT. The encoded protein is CSVATGQGASPLHF.